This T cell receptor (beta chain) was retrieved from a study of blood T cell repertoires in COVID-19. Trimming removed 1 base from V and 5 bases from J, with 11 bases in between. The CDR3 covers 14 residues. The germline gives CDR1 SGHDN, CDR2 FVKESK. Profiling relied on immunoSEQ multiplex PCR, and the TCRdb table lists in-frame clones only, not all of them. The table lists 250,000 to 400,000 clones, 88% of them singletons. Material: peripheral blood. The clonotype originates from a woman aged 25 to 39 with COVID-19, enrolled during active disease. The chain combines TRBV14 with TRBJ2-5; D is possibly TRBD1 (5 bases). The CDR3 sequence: CASSQGLKGETQYF. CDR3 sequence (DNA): TGTGCCAGCAGCCAAGGGTTGAAGGGGGAGACCCAGTACTTC.